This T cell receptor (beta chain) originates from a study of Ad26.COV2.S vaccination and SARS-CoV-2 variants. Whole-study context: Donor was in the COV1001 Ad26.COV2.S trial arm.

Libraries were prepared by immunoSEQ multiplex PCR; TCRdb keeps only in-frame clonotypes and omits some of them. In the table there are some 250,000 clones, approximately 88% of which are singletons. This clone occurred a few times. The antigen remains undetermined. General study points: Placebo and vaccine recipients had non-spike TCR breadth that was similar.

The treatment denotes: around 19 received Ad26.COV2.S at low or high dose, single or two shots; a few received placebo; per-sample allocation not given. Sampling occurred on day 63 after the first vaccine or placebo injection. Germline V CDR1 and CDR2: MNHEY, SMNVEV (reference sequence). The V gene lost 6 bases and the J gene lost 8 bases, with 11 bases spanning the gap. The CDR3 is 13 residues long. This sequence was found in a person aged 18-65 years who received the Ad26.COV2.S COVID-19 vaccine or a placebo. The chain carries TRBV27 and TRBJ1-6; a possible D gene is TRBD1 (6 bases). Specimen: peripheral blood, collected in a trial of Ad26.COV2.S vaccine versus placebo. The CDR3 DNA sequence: TGTGCCAGCAGCCGGGACATAGATTCACCCCTCCACTTT. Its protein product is CASSRDIDSPLHF.